The 10 T cell receptor beta chains given below trace back to one sample, sequenced in a study of CD8 T cells in Susac syndrome. It was with random hexamers that about 0.45 to 1 ug RNA was reverse transcribed. TCRdb analysed the immunoSEQ multiplex PCR reads with MiXCR anew, one entry per CDR3 protein. This sample has roughly 170,000 distinct CDR3 sequences, with approximately 94% found just once. The sequenced sample was CD4+ T cells from PBMCs. Receptors were obtained from a human donor with multiple sclerosis.

The rearrangement links TRBV30 to TRBJ1-3, with D unclear. In germline, CDR1 is GTSNPN, CDR2 SVGIG (reference sequence). Trimming removed 5 bases at V and 0 bases at J, with 5 bases between. CDR3 length: 12 residues. CDR3 nucleotides: TGTGCCTGGGCAGCCTCTGGAAACACCATATATTTT. It encodes CAWAASGNTIYF.

The chain uses TRBV7-2 and TRBJ2-7; D is possibly TRBD1 or TRBD2 (6 bases each). Germline CDR1 SGHTA, CDR2 FQGNSA. Trimming pared 1 base from V and 7 bases from J, leaving 17 bases between. The CDR3 spans 15 residues. CDR3 residues: CASSLGGTSAGEQYF. CDR3 nucleotides: TGTGCCAGCAGCTTAGGGGGGACATCCGCGGGAGAGCAGTACTTC.

The chain links TRBV12-3 or TRBV12-4 to TRBJ2-2; 10 positions agree with TRBD1. The CDR3 is 16 amino acids. The junction had 9 bases not matched to a gene; V was cut back by 6 bases and J by 5 bases. The CDR3 loop is CASRPRTGGKTGELFF. The CDR3 DNA reads as TGTGCCAGCAGGCCCAGGACAGGGGGAAAAACCGGGGAGCTGTTTTTT.

This chain connects TRBV12-3 or TRBV12-4 to TRBJ2-5; D is perhaps TRBD2 (6 bases). V lost 1 base, J lost 5 bases, and 11 bases lay in between. This CDR3 spans 14 amino acids. The CDR3 DNA is TGTGCCAGCAGTTTAGAGGCGGGATCTGAGACCCAGTACTTC. Its translation: CASSLEAGSETQYF.

V is TRBV28 and J is TRBJ2-7, with D hard to call. Trimming removed 2 bases from V and 5 bases from J, with 16 bases in between. The CDR3 consists of 15 residues. CDR1 and CDR2 (germline): MDHEN, SYDVKM. The CDR3 DNA reads TGTGCCAGCAGTTTACCCTCGCACAACGGGCACGAGCAGTACTTC. This translates into CASSLPSHNGHEQYF.

The V call is TRBV28, the J call TRBJ1-3; D gene ambiguous. Germline assignment: CDR1 MDHEN and CDR2 SYDVKM. The CDR3 covers 14 residues. V lost 7 bases, J lost 2 bases, and 12 bases lay in between. The CDR3 sequence is CASTRVTAGNTIYF. The CDR3 DNA reads as TGTGCCAGCACGAGGGTAACGGCTGGAAACACCATATATTTT.

The genes are TRBV20-1 and TRBJ2-4; 8 bases fit TRBD1. There are 15 residues in the CDR3. After removal of 3 bases from V and 9 bases from J, the junction contained 13 bases not matched to a gene. CDR1 DFQATT and CDR2 SNEGSKA come from the germline V gene (reference sequence). The CDR3 bases are TGCAGTGCTAGGGACGACAGGGGAGCATCGGGCATTCAGTACTTC. Protein product: CSARDDRGASGIQYF.

V usage is TRBV29-1 and J usage is TRBJ1-2; perhaps TRBD1 as D (5 bases). The CDR3 has 15 residues. Germline V lookup: CDR1 SQVTM, CDR2 ANQGSEA. V lost 5 bases, J lost 8 bases, and 24 bases lay in between. The CDR3 protein is CSVQPGLSLSQGYTF. The CDR3 nucleotides are TGCAGCGTTCAACCGGGACTGTCCCTTTCTCAGGGCTACACCTTC.

The gene calls are TRBV27 and TRBJ1-2; a possible D gene is TRBD1 (5 bases). V was clipped by 5 bases and J by 4 bases, with 17 bases between them. The CDR3 runs 15 residues. Germline CDR1 is MNHEY and CDR2 is SMNVEV (reference sequence). The CDR3 nucleotides read TGTGCCAGCAGTACACACCTAGACAGTTCCTATGGCTACACCTTC. Amino acids: CASSTHLDSSYGYTF.

The table lists this clonotype with a few counts. The chain is built from TRBV6-1 and TRBJ2-7, with D possibly being TRBD2 (5 bases). The CDR3 sequence is 18 residues long. The germline V gene encodes CDR1 MNHNS and CDR2 SASEGT. The V gene lost 6 bases and the J gene lost 0 bases, with 24 bases spanning the gap. The CDR3 nucleotides read TGTGCCAGCAGCGGCCCCCAAGGAGGACTCAGGAGCTCCTACGAGCAGTACTTC. Amino acid sequence: CASSGPQGGLRSSYEQYF.